What follows are 4 T cell receptor beta chains derived from one specimen sequenced in a study of T-cell memory formation after mild COVID-19. In TCRdb, the 5' RACE reads were re-called with MiXCR into one record per CDR3 protein. In the table there are approximately 150,000 distinct CDR3 sequences, roughly 6.2% of which are singletons. Sequencing used PBMCs or a T cell subset sorted from them (not recorded which). The origin of the receptors is an adult woman who had mild COVID-19 (a few samples of this study predate the infection). Cell type and time point are not known.

This clonotype was detected only once. This chain links TRBV20-1 with TRBJ1-5, with TRBD1 as a possible D gene (6 bases). The CDR3 has 14 amino acids. Between the trimmed V and J ends, which lost 6 bases and 0 bases, there was a span of 12 bases. Germline CDR1 and CDR2: DFQATT and SNEGSKA (reference sequence). In nucleotides, the CDR3 is TGCAGTGCCACGGACAGCTATAGCAATCAGCCCCAGCATTTT. As protein: CSATDSYSNQPQHF.

The chain links TRBV5-6 to TRBJ2-2; TRBD2 matches at 8 bases. This CDR3 is built from 18 residues. Germline assignment: CDR1 SGHDT and CDR2 YYEEEE. V was pared by 1 base and J by 1 base, with 9 bases of the junction left unmatched. The CDR3 loop reads CASSLRTTSGGNTGELFF. The CDR3 nucleotides are TGTGCCAGCAGCTTGAGGACAACTAGCGGAGGGAACACCGGGGAGCTGTTTTTT.

A few counts support this clonotype. The chain links TRBV14 to TRBJ1-6; the D gene is possibly TRBD1 (6 bases). This CDR3 region has 17 residues. V dropped 3 bases and J dropped 0 bases, with 12 bases sitting between them. Germline CDR1 and CDR2: SGHDN and FVKESK. CDR3 coding DNA: TGTGCCAGCAGCCAGAGGAAGGGGGGCTCCTATAATTCACCCCTCCACTTT. This sequence encodes CASSQRKGGSYNSPLHF. Full variable domain (remainder filled in from reference TRBV14 and TRBJ1-6): EAGVTQFPSHSVIEKGQTVTLRCDPISGHDNLYWYRRVMGKEIKFLLHFVKESKQDESGMPNNRFLAERTGGTYSTLKVQPAELEDSGVYFCASSQRKGGSYNSPLHFGNGTRLTVT.

This clonotype was detected ten times or more. CDR3 region: CASSFRETSEQFF. The CDR3 nucleotides read TGTGCCAGCAGCTTTCGGGAGACTAGTGAGCAGTTCTTC. The chain recombines TRBV7-2 with TRBJ2-1; tentative D call: TRBD2 (6 bases). Per the germline V gene, CDR1 is SGHTA and CDR2 is FQGNSA. CDR3 length: 13 amino acids. V was clipped by 3 bases and J by 9 bases, with 12 bases between them.